These 10 T cell receptor beta chains came from one sample sequenced in a study of T cell responses to AZD1222 COVID-19 vaccine (dated by TCRdb to the early 2020s). The library relied on the immunoSEQ multiplex PCR assay. In TCRdb, the immuneACCESS table is reduced to in-frame sequences with V and J assigned. These tables do not hold every clone; where another copy was compared, an unresolved V gene accounts for under half, and the others remain unexplained. The sample table holds 100,000 to 150,000 clones, of which roughly nine tenths were seen once. Of the sample, around 30% is held by the ten largest clones. The meaning of the sample's time point label: baseline before first vaccination. Source: peripheral blood, taken on day 0 of AZD1222 vaccination. The receptors derive from an adult in good health.

The chain uses TRBV6-5 and TRBJ1-1; unclear D gene. The V and J ends lost 6 bases and 6 bases respectively, with 8 bases between them. The CDR3 covers 11 residues. The germline V gene encodes CDR1 MNHEY and CDR2 SVGAGI. This CDR3 reads CASSTTAEAFF. CDR3 coding DNA: TGTGCCAGCAGCACTACAGCTGAAGCTTTCTTT.

This clone was counted once. V usage is TRBV7-9 and J usage is TRBJ1-1; the D is unclear. Germline CDR1 and CDR2: SEHNR and FQNEAQ (reference sequence). V was cut by 5 bases and J by 4 bases, with 11 bases left in between. The CDR3 loop spans 13 amino acids. CDR3 amino acids: CASSPGGSTEAFF. CDR3 DNA: TGTGCCAGCAGCCCCGGTGGGAGCACTGAAGCTTTCTTT.

This clone has just a few counts. The chain uses TRBV7-8 and TRBJ1-5, with TRBD1 matching over 9 bases. Germline CDR1 reads SGHVS; CDR2 reads FQNEAQ. V dropped 4 bases and J dropped 7; count of bases not matched to a gene: 17. This CDR3 is built from 18 residues. CDR3 in amino acids: CASSSRPPGQGSRQPQHF. CDR3 nucleotides: TGTGCCAGCAGCTCCCGCCCCCCGGGACAGGGCTCACGACAGCCCCAGCATTTT.

This chain joins TRBV6-5 and TRBJ2-2; perhaps D is TRBD1 or TRBD2 (6 bases each). CDR1 is MNHEY, CDR2 SVGAGI, per germline. The length of the CDR3 is 15 residues. Trimming left V 6 bases short and J 4 bases short, with 15 bases between. The CDR3 DNA reads as TGTGCCAGCAGAAGAGGGGGGCCGGGCACCGGGGAGCTGTTTTTT. Encoded protein: CASRRGGPGTGELFF.

Only a few counts were recorded for this clone. The chain is built from TRBV7-6 and TRBJ2-5; TRBD2 agrees at 13 bases. There are 18 residues in the CDR3. Germline trimming cut 3 bases from V and 5 bases from J; bases unmatched to any gene: 12. Germline values: CDR1 SGHVS, CDR2 FNYEAQ. The CDR3 region is CASSFLGLAGLSGETQYF. The CDR3 DNA reads as TGTGCCAGCAGCTTTTTGGGACTAGCGGGGCTCTCGGGGGAGACCCAGTACTTC. Full variable domain (remainder filled in from reference TRBV7-6 and TRBJ2-5): GAGVSQSPRYKVTKRGQDVALRCDPISGHVSLYWYRQALGQGPEFLTYFNYEAQQDKSGLPNDRFSAERPEGSISTLTIQRTEQRDSAMYRCASSFLGLAGLSGETQYFGPGTRLLVL.

The CDR3 here is CASSYNAGQSASWYEQYF. CDR3 nucleotides: TGTGCCAGCAGTTACAACGCGGGACAGTCAGCTTCGTGGTACGAGCAGTACTTC. V usage is TRBV6-2 or TRBV6-3 and J usage is TRBJ2-7, with D possibly being TRBD1 (7 bases). The CDR3 is 18 residues long. Germline CDR1 reads MNHEY; CDR2 reads SVGEGT. Between the trimmed V and J ends, which lost 2 bases and 4 bases, there was a span of 24 bases.

The chain employs TRBV6-5 and TRBJ2-2; D perhaps matches TRBD2 (6 bases). The CDR3 has 15 amino acids. Trimming pared 5 bases from V and 0 bases from J, leaving 10 bases between. Per the germline V gene, CDR1 is MNHEY and CDR2 is SVGAGI. The CDR3 is CASSRLVTNTGELFF. CDR3 coding DNA: TGTGCCAGCAGTCGACTAGTTACGAACACCGGGGAGCTGTTTTTT.

The chain uses TRBV4-2 and TRBJ2-2, with TRBD2 as a possible D gene (6 bases). V lost 0 bases, J lost 7 bases, and 15 bases lay in between. This CDR3 has 16 amino acids. The germline gives CDR1 LGHNA, CDR2 YNFKEQ. The CDR3 here is CASSQDRAVGGGELFF. Here the CDR3 DNA reads TGTGCCAGCAGCCAAGATCGGGCTGTCGGGGGCGGGGAGCTGTTTTTT.

The J gene is TRBJ1-2, the V gene TRBV18; the D gene is possibly TRBD1 (6 bases). The CDR3 extends over 13 amino acids. Germline CDR1 is KGHSH and CDR2 is LQKENI. V was cut by 6 bases and J by 6 bases, with 14 bases left in between. The DNA of the CDR3 is TGTGCCAGCTCGCCCGGGGGGGCGAATGGCTACACCTTC. The encoded protein is CASSPGGANGYTF.

This chain joins TRBV3-1 (or the pseudogene TRBV3-2) and TRBJ1-4; D is uncertain. V lost 4 bases to trimming and J lost 5 bases, with 8 bases between them. The CDR3 length is 13 residues. The germline gives CDR1 LGHDT, CDR2 YNNKEL (reference sequence). The CDR3 here is CASSRRENEKLFF. In DNA form, the CDR3 reads TGTGCCAGCAGCCGCCGGGAGAATGAAAAACTGTTTTTT.